This entry concerns a single T cell receptor beta chain. These data originate in a study of blood T cell repertoires in COVID-19. CDR3 length: 15 amino acids. Germline V gene sequence: CDR1 SEHNR, CDR2 FQNEAQ (reference sequence). The germline V and J ends were trimmed by 2 bases and 3 bases, with 10 bases remaining between them. Using immunoSEQ multiplex PCR, the repertoire was profiled, and TCRdb retains in-frame clones only, with some absent. Of just under 350,000 clones listed, around 87% were seen once; the top ten hold around 6%. Input material: peripheral blood. The chain has TRBV7-9 and TRBJ2-2, with D perhaps TRBD2 (5 bases). This clonotype was obtained from a woman between 50 and 59 years old with COVID-19, enrolled during active disease. The CDR3 loop is CASSLQAAYTGELFF. The CDR3 region has the DNA TGTGCCAGCAGCTTACAAGCGGCATACACCGGGGAGCTGTTTTTT.